The clone carrying this T cell receptor (beta chain) was picked up a small number of times. No antigen is known for it. Regarding treatment: roughly 10-day PBMC culture with coronavirus spike peptide pools or control peptides (ViraFEST assay). In the ViraFEST assay, peptide-pool expansion preceded TCR sequencing of expanded clonotypes. Germline lookup yields CDR1 KGHSH and CDR2 LQKENI. CDR3 size: 15 residues. V was trimmed by 3 bases and J by 4 bases, leaving 15 bases between them. This sample stems from a study of vaccination and CD4 T cells after COVID-19. The study sequenced cultured CD4+ T cell DNA using the Oncomine TCR Beta short-read assay. Genomic DNA was extracted from cultured CD4+ T cells. TCRdb re-called the PCR reads with MiXCR, one entry per CDR3 protein. The table includes about 9,600 distinct CDR3 sequences, 25% to 35% detected once.

The rearrangement uses TRBV18 and TRBJ1-2; TRBD1 might be the D (5 bases). The sequences come from CD4+ T cells from blood, cultured in vitro, collected after SARS-CoV-2 vaccination. The TCR comes from a human donor who had recovered from COVID-19. The CDR3 is CASSPTGRGGYGYTF. DNA of the CDR3: TGTGCCAGCTCACCTACAGGTCGAGGCGGCTATGGCTACACCTTC.